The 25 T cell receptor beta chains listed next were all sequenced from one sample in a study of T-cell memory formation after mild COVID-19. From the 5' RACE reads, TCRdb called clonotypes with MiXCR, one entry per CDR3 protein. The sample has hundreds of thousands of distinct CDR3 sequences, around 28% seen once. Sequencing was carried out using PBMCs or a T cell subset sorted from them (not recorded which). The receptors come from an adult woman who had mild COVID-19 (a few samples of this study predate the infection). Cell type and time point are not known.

As DNA, the CDR3 is TGTGCCAGCAGCCTAGGACAGTTCGCTGAAGCTTTCTTT. It is translated as CASSLGQFAEAFF. V is TRBV7-6 and J is TRBJ1-1, with D possibly matching TRBD1 (6 bases). The CDR3 is made up of 13 amino acids. Germline V gives CDR1 SGHVS, CDR2 FNYEAQ. V was clipped by 5 bases and J by 6 bases, with 13 bases between them.

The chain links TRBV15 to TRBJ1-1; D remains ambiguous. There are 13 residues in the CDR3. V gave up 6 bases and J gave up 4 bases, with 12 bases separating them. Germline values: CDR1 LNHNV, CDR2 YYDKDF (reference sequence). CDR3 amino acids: CATSQVSSTEAFF. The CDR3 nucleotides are TGTGCCACCAGTCAGGTTTCGTCCACTGAAGCTTTCTTT.

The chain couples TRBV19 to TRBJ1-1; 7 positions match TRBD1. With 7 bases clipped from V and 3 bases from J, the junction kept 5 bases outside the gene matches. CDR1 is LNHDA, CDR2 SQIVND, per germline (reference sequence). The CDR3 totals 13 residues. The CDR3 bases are TGTGCCAGTACCGGGACAGCTTACACTGAAGCTTTCTTT. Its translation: CASTGTAYTEAFF.

The CDR3 region has the DNA TGTGCCAGCACCAGACTAGCGGGGGGGATATACAATGAGCAGTTCTTC. Protein product: CASTRLAGGIYNEQFF. The rearrangement joins TRBV12-3 or TRBV12-4 to TRBJ2-1; 14 nucleotides line up with TRBD2. With 7 bases clipped from V and 4 bases from J, the junction kept 6 bases outside the gene matches. The CDR3 runs 16 residues.

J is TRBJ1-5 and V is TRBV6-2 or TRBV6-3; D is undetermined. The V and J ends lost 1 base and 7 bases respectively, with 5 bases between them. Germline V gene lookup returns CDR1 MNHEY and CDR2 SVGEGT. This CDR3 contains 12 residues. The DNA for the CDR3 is TGTGCCAGCAGTTACTTTCCCCAGCCCCAGCATTTT. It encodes CASSYFPQPQHF.

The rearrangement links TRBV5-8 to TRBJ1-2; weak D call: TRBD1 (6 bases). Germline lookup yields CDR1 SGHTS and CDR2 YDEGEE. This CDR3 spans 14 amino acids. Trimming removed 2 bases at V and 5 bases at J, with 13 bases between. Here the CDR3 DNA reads TGTGCCAGCAGCTTATTTTCAACAGGGTATGGCTACACCTTC. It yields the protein CASSLFSTGYGYTF.

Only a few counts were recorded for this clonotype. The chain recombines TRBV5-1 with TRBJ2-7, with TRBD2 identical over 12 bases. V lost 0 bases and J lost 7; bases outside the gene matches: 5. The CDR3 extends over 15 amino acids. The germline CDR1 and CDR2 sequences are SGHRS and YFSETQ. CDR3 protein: CASSLDPGLAGEQYF. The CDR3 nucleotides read TGCGCCAGCAGCTTGGATCCCGGACTAGCGGGGGAGCAGTACTTC.

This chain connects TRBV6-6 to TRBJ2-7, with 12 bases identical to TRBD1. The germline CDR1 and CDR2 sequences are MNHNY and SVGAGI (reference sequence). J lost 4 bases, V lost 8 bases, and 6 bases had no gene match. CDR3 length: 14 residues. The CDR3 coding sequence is TGTGCCAGCGAAGCGGGACAGGGGGCTTACGAGCAGTACTTC. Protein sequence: CASEAGQGAYEQYF.

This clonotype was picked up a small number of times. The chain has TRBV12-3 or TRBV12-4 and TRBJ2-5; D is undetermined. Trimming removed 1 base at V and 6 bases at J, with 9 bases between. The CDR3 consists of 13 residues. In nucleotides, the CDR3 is TGTGCCAGCAGTTTAGAGGTTACGAAGACCCAGTACTTC. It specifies CASSLEVTKTQYF.

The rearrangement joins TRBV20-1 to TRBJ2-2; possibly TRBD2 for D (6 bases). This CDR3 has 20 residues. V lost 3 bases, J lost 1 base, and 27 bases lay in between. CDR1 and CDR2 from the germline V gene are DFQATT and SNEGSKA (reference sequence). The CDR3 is CSASSGDGGQPILNTGELFF. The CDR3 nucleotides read TGCAGTGCTAGTTCCGGTGACGGGGGTCAACCTATCTTGAACACCGGGGAGCTGTTTTTT.

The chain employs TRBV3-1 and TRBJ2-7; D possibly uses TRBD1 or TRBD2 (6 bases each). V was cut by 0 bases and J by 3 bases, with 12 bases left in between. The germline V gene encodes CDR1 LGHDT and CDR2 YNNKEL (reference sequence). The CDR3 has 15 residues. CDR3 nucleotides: TGTGCCAGCAGCCAAGAAGTCGGGGGCTACTACGAGCAGTACTTC. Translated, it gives CASSQEVGGYYEQYF.

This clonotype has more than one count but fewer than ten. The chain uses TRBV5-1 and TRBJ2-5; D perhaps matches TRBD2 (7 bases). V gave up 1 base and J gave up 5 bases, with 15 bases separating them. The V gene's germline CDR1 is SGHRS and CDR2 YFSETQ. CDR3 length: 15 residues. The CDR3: CASSLIPGGQETQYF. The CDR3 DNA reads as TGCGCCAGCAGCTTGATTCCCGGGGGGCAGGAGACCCAGTACTTC.

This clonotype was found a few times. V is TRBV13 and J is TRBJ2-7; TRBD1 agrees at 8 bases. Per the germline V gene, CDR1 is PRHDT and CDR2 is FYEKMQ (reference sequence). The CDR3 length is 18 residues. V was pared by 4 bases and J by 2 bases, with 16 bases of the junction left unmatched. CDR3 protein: CASSSFLPTDRAAYEQYF. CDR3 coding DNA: TGTGCCAGCAGCTCCTTCCTCCCGACGGACAGGGCTGCCTACGAGCAGTACTTC.

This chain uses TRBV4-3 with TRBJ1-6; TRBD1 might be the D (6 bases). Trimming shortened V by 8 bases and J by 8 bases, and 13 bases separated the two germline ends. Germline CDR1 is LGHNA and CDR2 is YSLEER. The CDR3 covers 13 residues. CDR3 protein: CASGRGRDSPLHF. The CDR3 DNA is TGCGCCAGCGGAAGGGGGAGAGATTCACCCCTCCACTTT.

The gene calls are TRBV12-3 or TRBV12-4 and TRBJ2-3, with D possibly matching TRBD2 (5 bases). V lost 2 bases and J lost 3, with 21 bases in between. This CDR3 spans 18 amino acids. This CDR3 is CASSLSGLLVEGTDTQYF. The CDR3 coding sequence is TGTGCCAGCAGTTTAAGTGGGTTACTAGTGGAAGGGACAGATACGCAGTATTTT.

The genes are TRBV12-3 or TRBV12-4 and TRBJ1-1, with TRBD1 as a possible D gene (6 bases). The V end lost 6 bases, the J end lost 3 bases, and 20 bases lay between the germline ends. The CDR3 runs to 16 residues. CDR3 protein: CASRPPTGRADTEAFF. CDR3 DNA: TGTGCCAGCAGGCCCCCGACAGGCAGGGCGGACACTGAAGCTTTCTTT.

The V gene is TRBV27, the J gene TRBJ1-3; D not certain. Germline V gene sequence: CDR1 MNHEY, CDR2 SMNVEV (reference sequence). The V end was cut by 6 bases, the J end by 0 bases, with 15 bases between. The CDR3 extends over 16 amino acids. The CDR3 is CASSLRVPYSGNTIYF. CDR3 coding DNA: TGTGCCAGCAGCCTCAGAGTTCCTTACTCTGGAAACACCATATATTTT.

The chain's CDR3 is CASSQEDRFYGYTF. The CDR3 coding sequence is TGTGCCAGCAGCCAAGAAGACAGGTTCTATGGCTACACCTTC. This chain connects TRBV3-1 to TRBJ1-2, with D possibly TRBD1 on 6 matching bases. Germline V gene lookup returns CDR1 LGHDT and CDR2 YNNKEL (reference sequence). This CDR3 has 14 residues. Trimming stripped 0 bases from V and 4 bases from J, with 9 bases between.

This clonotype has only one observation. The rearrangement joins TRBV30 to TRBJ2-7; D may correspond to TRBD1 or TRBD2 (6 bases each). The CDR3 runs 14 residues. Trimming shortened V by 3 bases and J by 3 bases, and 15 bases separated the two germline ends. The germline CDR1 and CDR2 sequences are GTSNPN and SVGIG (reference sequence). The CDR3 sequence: CAWRGGRGHYEQYF. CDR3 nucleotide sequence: TGTGCCTGGAGGGGTGGTCGGGGGCACTACGAGCAGTACTTC.

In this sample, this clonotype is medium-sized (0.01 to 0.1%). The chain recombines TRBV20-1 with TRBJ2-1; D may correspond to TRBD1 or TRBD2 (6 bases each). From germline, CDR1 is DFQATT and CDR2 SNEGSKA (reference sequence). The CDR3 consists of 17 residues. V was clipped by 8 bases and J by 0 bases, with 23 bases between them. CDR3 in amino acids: CSPRDSGAVASYNEQFF. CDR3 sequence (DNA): TGCAGTCCAAGGGACTCGGGGGCCGTTGCCTCCTACAATGAGCAGTTCTTC.

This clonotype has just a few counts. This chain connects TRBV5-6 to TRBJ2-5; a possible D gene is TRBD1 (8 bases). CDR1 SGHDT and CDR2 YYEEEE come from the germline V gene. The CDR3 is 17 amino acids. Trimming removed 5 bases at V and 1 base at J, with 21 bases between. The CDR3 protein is CASSTDLTGEGQETQYF. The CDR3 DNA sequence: TGTGCCAGCAGTACAGACCTGACAGGGGAGGGCCAAGAGACCCAGTACTTC. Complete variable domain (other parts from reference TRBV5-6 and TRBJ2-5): DAGVTQSPTHLIKTRGQQVTLRCSPKSGHDTVSWYQQALGQGPQFIFQYYEEEERQRGNFPDRFSGHQFPNYSSELNVNALLLGDSALYLCASSTDLTGEGQETQYFGPGTRLLVL.

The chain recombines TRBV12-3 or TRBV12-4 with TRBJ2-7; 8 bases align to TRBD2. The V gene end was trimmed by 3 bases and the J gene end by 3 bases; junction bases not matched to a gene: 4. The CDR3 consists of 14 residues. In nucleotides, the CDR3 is TGTGCCAGCAGTTTCGGGGGGGACCTCTACGAGCAGTACTTC. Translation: CASSFGGDLYEQYF.

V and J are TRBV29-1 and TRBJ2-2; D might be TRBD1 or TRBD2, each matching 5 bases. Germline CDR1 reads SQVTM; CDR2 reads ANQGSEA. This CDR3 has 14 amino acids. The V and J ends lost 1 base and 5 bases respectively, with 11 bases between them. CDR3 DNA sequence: TGCAGCGTTGAAGGGGGGTACGGGACCGGGGAGCTGTTTTTT. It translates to CSVEGGYGTGELFF.

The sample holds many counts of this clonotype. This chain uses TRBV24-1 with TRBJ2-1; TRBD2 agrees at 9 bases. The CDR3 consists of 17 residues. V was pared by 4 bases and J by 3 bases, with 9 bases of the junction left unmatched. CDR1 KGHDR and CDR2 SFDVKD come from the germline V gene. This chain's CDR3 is CATSDPTLAGFYNEQFF. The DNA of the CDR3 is TGTGCCACCAGTGACCCGACCCTAGCGGGGTTCTACAATGAGCAGTTCTTC.

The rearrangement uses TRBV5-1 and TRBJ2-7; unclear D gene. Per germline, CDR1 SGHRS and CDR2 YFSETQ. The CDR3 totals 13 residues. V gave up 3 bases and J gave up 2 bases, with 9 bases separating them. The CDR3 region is CASSWGPTYEQYF. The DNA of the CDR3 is TGCGCCAGCAGCTGGGGTCCAACCTACGAGCAGTACTTC.